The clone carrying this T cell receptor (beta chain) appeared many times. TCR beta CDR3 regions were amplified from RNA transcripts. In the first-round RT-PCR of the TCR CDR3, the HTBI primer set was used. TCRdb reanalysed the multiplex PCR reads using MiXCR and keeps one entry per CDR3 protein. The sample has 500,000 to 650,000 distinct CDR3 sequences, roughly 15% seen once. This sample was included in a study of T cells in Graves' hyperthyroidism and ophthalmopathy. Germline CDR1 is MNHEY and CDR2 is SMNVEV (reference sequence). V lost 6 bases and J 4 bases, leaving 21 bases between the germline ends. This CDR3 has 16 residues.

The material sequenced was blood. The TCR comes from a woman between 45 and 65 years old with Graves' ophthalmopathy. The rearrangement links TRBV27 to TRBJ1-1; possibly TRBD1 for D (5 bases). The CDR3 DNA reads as TGTGCCAGCAGCTCCCCCCCAGGGCTGGGTGGCACTGAAGCTTTCTTT. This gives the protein CASSSPPGLGGTEAFF.